This T cell receptor (beta chain) was profiled in a study of T cells in Graves' hyperthyroidism and ophthalmopathy. Overall study: Blood from the periphery was taken at initial diagnosis, before any treatment. Study-wide points: Ophthalmopathy was predicted by the model a median of 6.5 months ahead of onset.

Absent ophthalmopathy progression within 18 months defined stable Graves' hyperthyroidism. What was amplified from RNA transcripts were TCR beta CDR3 regions. The TCR CDR3 was amplified in a first-round RT-PCR using the HTBI primer set. TCRdb called the multiplex PCR reads again in MiXCR, with one record for every CDR3 protein. The repertoire includes around 480,000 distinct CDR3 sequences, around 14% of them detected once, and around a sixth sits in the top ten. Ten or more counts support this clonotype. Its antigen is not known. The sample taken for sequencing was blood. This TCR came from a woman aged 18-30 years with Graves' hyperthyroidism.

CDR3 DNA: TGTGCCAGCGGCAGGGGGGGCGAGCAGTACTTC. As protein: CASGRGGEQYF. This chain uses TRBV6-1 with TRBJ2-7; TRBD1 or TRBD2 may be the D gene (7 bases each). Germline CDR1 reads MNHNS; CDR2 reads SASEGT. The CDR3 totals 11 residues. Trimming stripped 8 bases from V and 6 bases from J, with 11 bases between.